The rows below give T cell receptor beta chains drawn from one sample of a study of blood T cell repertoires in COVID-19. The protocol was immunoSEQ multiplex PCR, while the TCRdb copy is restricted to in-frame clones and leaves out a portion. The sample has about 81,000 clones; roughly 78% are singletons. The sequenced sample consisted of peripheral blood. The source is a human donor in a cohort sampled during active COVID-19. CDR3s include the opening cysteine and the closing phenylalanine or tryptophan. A D gene is named only where the DNA matches it firmly. Where a row states a size, it is once, few, many or the class of an expanded clone; other rows omit it.

j_call | v_call | clone_size | d_call | cdr3_nt | cdr3_aa
TRBJ1-1 | TRBV20-1 | NA | NA | TGCAGTGCTAGTCAAACACTCGCAGGGCTCGGTGAAGCTTTCTTT | CSASQTLAGLGEAFF
TRBJ1-1 | TRBV30 | NA | NA | TGTGCCTGGGGCCGGACTGAAGCTTTCTTT | CAWGRTEAFF
TRBJ1-1 | TRBV5-1 | NA | NA | TGCGCCAGCAGCTTGGGTGTATCCACTGAAGCTTTCTTT | CASSLGVSTEAFF
TRBJ2-6 | TRBV18 | NA | NA | TGTGCCAGCTCACCCCCGGGATACTCTGGGGCCAACGTCCTGACTTTC | CASSPPGYSGANVLTF
TRBJ2-7 | TRBV10-2 | NA | TRBD1 | TGCGCCAGCAGTGGGGGGACAGGGGCCAACTGGGCCTCCTACGAGCAGTACTTC | CASSGGTGANWASYEQYF
TRBJ2-3 | TRBV27 | NA | NA | TGTGCCAGCAGTTTATACAGGGGCACAGATACGCAGTATTTT | CASSLYRGTDTQYF
TRBJ2-2 | TRBV10-1 | few | TRBD2 | TGCGCCAGCAGTACGACTAGCGGGGGCGGGGAGCTGTTTTTT | CASSTTSGGGELFF
TRBJ2-3 | TRBV7-2 | NA | NA | TGTGCCAGCAGCTTAGACGGGGGACGCACAGATACGCAGTATTTT | CASSLDGGRTDTQYF
TRBJ1-4 | TRBV5-5 | few | TRBD1 | TGTGCCAGCAGCCCGCTTGGGACAGGGCGCCTTGAAAAACTGTTTTTT | CASSPLGTGRLEKLFF
TRBJ1-2 | TRBV6-1 | NA | NA | TGTGCCAGCAGTGAATTGACAGTTTATGGCTACACCTTC | CASSELTVYGYTF
TRBJ2-7 | TRBV29-1 | few | NA | TGCAGCGTTGAAGGTCGGGGTCGAGAGCAGTACTTC | CSVEGRGREQYF
TRBJ2-5 | TRBV24-1 | NA | TRBD1 | TGTGCCACCAGTGATACTGGGACAGGGGGTGAGACCCAGTACTTC | CATSDTGTGGETQYF
TRBJ2-5 | TRBV29-1 | NA | NA | TGCAGCGCCTGGGACACCGGGGCCCAAGAGACCCAGTACTTC | CSAWDTGAQETQYF
TRBJ1-3 | TRBV19 | NA | NA | TGTGCCACCACTTACGCCCGCTCTGGAAACACCATATATTTT | CATTYARSGNTIYF
TRBJ2-3 | TRBV4-3 | NA | TRBD2 | TGCGCCAGCAGCCACGCTGCTAGCGGGGGGGCCAAAGATACGCAGTATTTT | CASSHAASGGAKDTQYF
TRBJ1-4 | TRBV7-2 | NA | NA | TGTGCCAGCAGCTCCCAGCGTGGTGAAAAACTGTTTTTT | CASSSQRGEKLFF
TRBJ2-1 | TRBV5-4 | NA | TRBD2 | TGTGCCAGCAGCTTAGGCGGGGGGGCAGACAATGAGCAGTTCTTC | CASSLGGGADNEQFF
TRBJ2-7 | TRBV5-6 | NA | NA | TGTGCCAGCAGCGCCGGCACTAGCTACGAGCAGTACTTC | CASSAGTSYEQYF
TRBJ1-4 | TRBV18 | NA | TRBD1 | TGTGCCAGCTCACCACTGGCCGGGACAGGTACTAATGAAAAACTGTTTTTT | CASSPLAGTGTNEKLFF
TRBJ2-1 | TRBV27 | NA | TRBD2 | TGTGCCAGCAGTTTATGGTCTAGCGGGGGGCCTACTCTGAATGAGCAGTTCTTC | CASSLWSSGGPTLNEQFF
TRBJ2-5 | TRBV5-1 | NA | NA | TGCGCCAGCAGCTTGCGGGGGGCCGCTCGCCAAGAGACCCAGTACTTC | CASSLRGAARQETQYF
TRBJ2-5 | TRBV5-6 | NA | TRBD1 | TGTGCCAGCAGTCTAGCTCCGGGACAGGGGGTAGAGACCCAGTACTTC | CASSLAPGQGVETQYF
TRBJ1-2 | TRBV6-5 | NA | NA | TGTGCCAGCAGTTCCGAGGGGGGGGGCGCGCACTATGGCTACACCTTC | CASSSEGGGAHYGYTF
TRBJ1-3 | TRBV4-3 | NA | NA | TGCGCCAGCAGCCAAGCCCGGGAGGTAAACACCATATATTTT | CASSQAREVNTIYF
TRBJ1-5 | TRBV6-5 | NA | NA | TGTGCCAGCAGCGGACACCTGAATCAGCCCCAGCATTTT | CASSGHLNQPQHF
TRBJ2-2 | TRBV9 | NA | TRBD1 | TGTGCCAGCAGCGCTCACAGGGGCGGGGAGCTGTTTTTT | CASSAHRGGELFF
TRBJ2-7 | TRBV6-1 | NA | NA | TGTGCCAGCAGTGAACTAAACGAGCAGTACTTC | CASSELNEQYF
TRBJ2-2 | TRBV24-1 | NA | NA | TGTGCCACCAGTGCCGGGGTAAACACCGGGGAGCTGTTTTTT | CATSAGVNTGELFF
TRBJ2-7 | TRBV11-2 | NA | NA | NA | CASSSSDSLLYEQYF
TRBJ1-2 | TRBV28 | NA | NA | TGTGCCAGCAGTTTAGGCAGGTACAACGGCTACACCTTC | CASSLGRYNGYTF
TRBJ2-3 | TRBV5-1 | once | NA | TGCGCCAGCAGCGCACTAGGCACAGATACGCAGTATTTT | CASSALGTDTQYF
TRBJ1-5 | TRBV5-4 | few | TRBD1 | TGTGCCAGCAGCTTCCAAGGACAGGGAGCGAATCAGCCCCAGCATTTT | CASSFQGQGANQPQHF
TRBJ2-2 | TRBV5-1 | NA | TRBD2 | TGCGCCAGCAGCGGTACCGGGACTAGCGGGGGGAACACCGGGGAGCTGTTTTTT | CASSGTGTSGGNTGELFF
TRBJ2-2 | TRBV7-8 | NA | TRBD2 | TGTGCCAGCAGGGGGCGGGGGGACACCGGGGAGCTGTTTTTT | CASRGRGDTGELFF
TRBJ2-7 | TRBV6-5 | NA | NA | TGTGCCAGCAGAGTGGAGAGGACAGACCGCTACGAGCAGTACTTC | CASRVERTDRYEQYF
TRBJ1-2 | TRBV29-1 | NA | NA | TGCAGCGTTGAAGCCGGACAGCGTTATGGCTACACCTTC | CSVEAGQRYGYTF
TRBJ1-4 | TRBV10-3 | NA | NA | TGTGCCATCAGTGAGTCAGGCCGGGCAGGGATTAATGAAAAACTGTTTTTT | CAISESGRAGINEKLFF
TRBJ1-1 | TRBV6-6 | NA | TRBD1 | TGTGCCAGCAGTTACCCGACGACAGGGGTGAACACTGAAGCTTTCTTT | CASSYPTTGVNTEAFF
TRBJ2-3 | TRBV5-1 | NA | TRBD2 | TGCGCCAGCAGGGCTAGCGGGGCCACAGATACGCAGTATTTT | CASRASGATDTQYF
TRBJ2-2 | TRBV7-9 | NA | TRBD1 | TGTGCCAGCAGCTTAGGGTTCTACAGGGGGGACACCGGGGAGCTGTTTTTT | CASSLGFYRGDTGELFF
TRBJ1-2 | TRBV3-1/TRBV3-2 | once | NA | TGTGCCAGCAGCCTGGGGGTGCGGGGAGACTATGGCTACACCTTC | CASSLGVRGDYGYTF